The 2 T cell receptor beta chains in this list originate from one sample, sequenced in a study of neurological immune-mediated disorders. TCRdb redid the calling of the 5' RACE reads with MiXCR, one entry per CDR3 protein. The sample has roughly 75,000 distinct CDR3 sequences, 2.5% to 3% seen once. The sequenced sample was PBMCs. Source of these receptors: a woman aged 25-40 years with multiple sclerosis.

This clonotype was observed at least ten times. The V and J genes are TRBV7-2 and TRBJ2-7; D may be TRBD2 (6 bases). The V end was cut by 5 bases, the J end by 4 bases, with 18 bases between. Germline CDR1 is SGHTA and CDR2 is FQGNSA. The CDR3 loop spans 15 amino acids. DNA of the CDR3: TGTGCCAGCAGCCTCACCCCATTAGCGGATTACGAGCAGTACTTC. This gives the protein CASSLTPLADYEQYF.

This clonotype has a count of ten or more. V usage is TRBV29-1 and J usage is TRBJ1-2; TRBD1 agrees at 8 bases. Trimming took 7 bases from V and 8 from J; bases not matched to a gene: 6. Germline CDR1 and CDR2: SQVTM and ANQGSEA. The CDR3 consists of 11 residues. CDR3 DNA: TGCAGCGCCGGACAGGGTGGCGGCTACACCTTC. Its protein product is CSAGQGGGYTF.